These 2 T cell receptor beta chains originate from one sample sequenced in a study of shared clonotypes between healthy human individuals. Cells designated naive CD8 were CD45RO-negative and were positively selected for CCR7, with terminally differentiated effector memory CD45RA+ cells excluded. The table came from immunoSEQ multiplex PCR; TCRdb's copy has only in-frame clones and leaves some out. The sample has some 2,000,000 clones, around 96% seen once; the top ten hold 1% to 1.3%. What was sequenced was naive CD8+ T cells sorted from blood. These receptors came from a man aged 18-30 years in good health.

The chain recombines TRBV11-2 with TRBJ2-7; perhaps TRBD2 as D (5 bases). From germline, CDR1 is SGHAT and CDR2 FQNNGV. V lost 11 bases to trimming and J lost 6 bases, with 17 bases between them. This CDR3 has 12 amino acids. In DNA, the CDR3 is TGTGCCGCCTTGGCTAGCAGCGGCGAGCAGTACTTC. This translates into CAALASSGEQYF. The variable domain in full, with the rest retrieved from reference TRBV11-2 and TRBJ2-7, is EAGVAQSPRYKIIEKRQSVAFWCNPISGHATLYWYQQILGQGPKLLIQFQNNGVVDDSQLPKDRFSAERLKGVDSTLKIQPAKLEDSAVYLCAALASSGEQYFGPGTRLTVT.

This clone occurred a few times. This specimen includes other DNA sequences encoding the same CDR3. The gene calls are TRBV9 and TRBJ1-6, with TRBD1 matching over 7 bases. This CDR3 has 15 amino acids. The germline V gene encodes CDR1 SGDLS and CDR2 YYNGEE. After removal of 4 bases from V and 8 bases from J, the junction contained 9 bases not matched to a gene. The CDR3 DNA reads as TGTGCCAGCAGCCCCAAGGGGCAGGGGGATTCACCCCTCCACTTT. Translating it yields CASSPKGQGDSPLHF.